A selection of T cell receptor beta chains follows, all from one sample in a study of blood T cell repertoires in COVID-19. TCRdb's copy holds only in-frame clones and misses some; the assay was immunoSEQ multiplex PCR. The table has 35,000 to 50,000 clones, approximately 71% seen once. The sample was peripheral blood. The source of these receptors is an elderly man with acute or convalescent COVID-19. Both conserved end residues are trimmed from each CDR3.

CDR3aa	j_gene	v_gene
SVLPGQGEAF	TRBJ1-1	TRBV29-1
ASSGGSADIQY	TRBJ2-4	TRBV3-1/TRBV3-2
ASSLAREGAEAF	TRBJ1-1	TRBV11-2
ASSHRERVGDGYT	TRBJ1-2	TRBV4-2
ASSEAFGRGSTDTQY	TRBJ2-3	TRBV6-1
ASSDTGGRQPQH	TRBJ1-5	TRBV6-1
ASSTGGGNQPQH	TRBJ1-5	TRBV27
ASSPASGRTDTQY	TRBJ2-3	TRBV5-1
SGGGGRATSDTQY	TRBJ2-3	TRBV29-1
ASSRQGSRGYT	TRBJ1-2	TRBV19
ASRDLAGGPDNEQF	TRBJ2-1	TRBV2
ASIGGANTEAF	TRBJ1-1	TRBV19
AISETPGLAGVNEQF	TRBJ2-1	TRBV10-3
ASSYLSGRGHTQY	TRBJ2-3	TRBV5-6
ASSIDLLGANGYT	TRBJ1-2	TRBV19
ASSFESSGELF	TRBJ2-2	TRBV12-3/TRBV12-4
ASSMRGQSGELF	TRBJ2-2	TRBV19
SVIGQVSSYEQY	TRBJ2-7	TRBV29-1
ASSSGRDNEKLF	TRBJ1-4	TRBV6-5
SASMHRAEKLF	TRBJ1-4	TRBV20-1
ASSLGRSTEAF	TRBJ1-1	TRBV11-3
ASKLGLLAGGMAETQY	TRBJ2-5	TRBV2
ASSLVQQDTEAF	TRBJ1-1	TRBV11-3
ASSETHNTEAF	TRBJ1-1	TRBV6-1
ASSLSPSGSRNEQF	TRBJ2-1	TRBV11-2
ASSVDRGRTEAF	TRBJ1-1	TRBV5-1
ASSLGTRQGLYGYT	TRBJ1-2	TRBV5-4
ASSQSGTVNEKLF	TRBJ1-4	TRBV4-1
ASSTQGQELSPLH	TRBJ1-6	TRBV7-8
ASRISSGANVLT	TRBJ2-6	TRBV27
ASSLYEYYEQY	TRBJ2-7	TRBV7-9
ASSIDGPTEAF	TRBJ1-1	TRBV19
ASSSPGNLNTEAF	TRBJ1-1	TRBV19
SVGDRARGYT	TRBJ1-2	TRBV29-1
ASNTGQGSNQPQH	TRBJ1-5	TRBV6-5
ASSRGTGSVFGYT	TRBJ1-2	TRBV21-1
ASSNLLADDTDTQY	TRBJ2-3	TRBV11-2
ASSDRGESPLH	TRBJ1-6	TRBV12-3/TRBV12-4
ASSHTLYTEAF	TRBJ1-1	TRBV28
ASSSGGVNYGYT	TRBJ1-2	TRBV28
ASSPPGGIGNSPLH	TRBJ1-6	TRBV11-2
AIRSDEGPETQY	TRBJ2-5	TRBV10-3
AWTSWGGYNEQF	TRBJ2-1	TRBV30
ASSAIRRTSTDTQY	TRBJ2-3	TRBV7-9
ASSQWTSYEQY	TRBJ2-7	TRBV16
ASSVRGGDLTDTQY	TRBJ2-3	TRBV9
ASSSQTGGVGTEAF	TRBJ1-1	TRBV19
ASSQDMYTPGYGYT	TRBJ1-2	TRBV4-1
ASSISFEQGSGYT	TRBJ1-2	TRBV19
ASSRLQGQESTDTQY	TRBJ2-3	TRBV2